A single sample gave rise to the 5 T cell receptor beta chains below, sequenced in a study of technical replicates of blood from four donors. Assay: immunoSEQ multiplex PCR; the TCRdb copy retains only in-frame clones and omits some. The table lists some 87,000 clones, 95% to 98% of them singletons. Material: T cells isolated from PBMCs. Source of these receptors: a human donor in good health.

The chain joins TRBV30 to TRBJ2-7; 7 nucleotides match TRBD1. The CDR3 consists of 13 residues. With 5 bases clipped from V and 2 bases from J, the junction kept 6 bases outside the gene matches. In germline, CDR1 is GTSNPN, CDR2 SVGIG (reference sequence). The CDR3 loop reads CAWGDSPTYEQYF. CDR3 bases: TGTGCCTGGGGGGACAGCCCGACCTACGAGCAGTACTTC.

On this clone itself: This sample also contains other DNA sequences that code for the same CDR3. The V gene is TRBV7-9, the J gene TRBJ1-1; D perhaps matches TRBD1 (5 bases). The CDR3 extends over 14 amino acids. The V gene's germline CDR1 is SEHNR and CDR2 FQNEAQ (reference sequence). V lost 5 bases and J lost 2, with 12 bases in between. CDR3 nucleotide sequence: TGTGCCAGCAGCCGTGGGCAGGGCAACACTGAAGCTTTCTTT. Translating it yields CASSRGQGNTEAFF. The whole variable domain, filled in from reference TRBV7-9 and TRBJ1-1, reads DTGVSQNPRHKITKRGQNVTFRCDPISEHNRLYWYRQTLGQGPEFLTYFQNEAQLEKSRLLSDRFSAERPKGSFSTLEIQRTEQGDSAMYLCASSRGQGNTEAFFGQGTRLTVV.

This clone was recorded once. V and J are TRBV2 and TRBJ2-7, with 10 bases that match TRBD1. The junction had 5 bases not matched to a gene; V was cut back by 5 bases and J by 4 bases. The CDR3 contains 14 residues. Germline CDR1 SNHLY, CDR2 FYNNEI. Written as DNA, the CDR3 is TGTGCCAGCAGTTGGACAGGGGGAGAATACGAGCAGTACTTC. This gives the protein CASSWTGGEYEQYF.

In its sample, this clone was seen once. The rearrangement links TRBV6-4 to TRBJ2-2; TRBD1 is a possible D gene (5 bases). The CDR3 sequence is 14 residues long. Trimming cost V 3 bases and J 7 bases, with 12 bases left between them. Germline CDR1 MRHNA, CDR2 SNTAGT. In DNA form, the CDR3 reads TGTGCCAGCAGTGAACAGGCCACGGGCGGGGAGCTGTTTTTT. Protein sequence: CASSEQATGGELFF.

The genes are TRBV7-3 and TRBJ1-1; 9 nucleotides match TRBD1. The germline V gene encodes CDR1 SGHTA and CDR2 FQGTGA. V lost 5 bases to trimming and J lost 0 bases; unmatched junction nucleotides: 1. CDR3 size: 14 residues. For the CDR3, the DNA is TGTGCCAGCAGCAGGGACAGGGTGAACACTGAAGCTTTCTTT. This encodes CASSRDRVNTEAFF.